The clone carrying this TCR beta chain has more than one count but fewer than ten. Specified time point: newly diagnosed GD, antithyroid drugs for less than 3 months. Making the TCR library involved RNA that had been extracted from PBMCs. The source of the sample is a study of regulatory T cells in long-lasting Graves disease. To make TCR beta libraries, researchers used iRepertoire HTBI primers and Arm-PCR of CDR3 regions. TCRdb used MiXCR to reprocess the multiplex PCR reads, holding one entry per CDR3 protein. This table has over 200,000 distinct CDR3 sequences, approximately 18% appearing once. These data were likewise used in another study, on T cells in Graves' hyperthyroidism and ophthalmopathy. That investigation notes: The HTBI set primed first-round TCR CDR3 RT-PCR.

This sequence originates from a woman aged 25-40 years with Graves disease. This specimen was peripheral blood mononuclear cells (PBMCs), taken at new diagnosis, from a patient treated with antithyroid drugs.

CDR3: CASSQETGGYVEQYF. Written as DNA, the CDR3 is TGTGCCAGCAGCCAAGAGACAGGGGGCTACGTCGAGCAGTACTTC. The V gene is TRBV14, the J gene TRBJ2-7, with 10 bases aligning to TRBD1. The CDR3 covers 15 residues. The V segment lost 0 bases and the J segment 6 bases; nucleotides outside the gene matches: 5. Germline assignment: CDR1 SGHDN and CDR2 FVKESK.